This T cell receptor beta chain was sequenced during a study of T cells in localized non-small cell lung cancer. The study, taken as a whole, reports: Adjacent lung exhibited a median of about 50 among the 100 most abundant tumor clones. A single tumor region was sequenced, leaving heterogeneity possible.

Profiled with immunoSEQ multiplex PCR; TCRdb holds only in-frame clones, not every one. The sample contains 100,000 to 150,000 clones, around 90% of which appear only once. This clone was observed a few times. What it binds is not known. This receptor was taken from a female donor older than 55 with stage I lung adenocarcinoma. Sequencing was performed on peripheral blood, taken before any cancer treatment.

This CDR3 is CAKTSGRSVDTQYF. The CDR3 region has the DNA TGTGCCAAGACGAGCGGGAGGTCGGTAGATACGCAGTATTTT. V and J are TRBV2 and TRBJ2-3, with 9 bases identical to TRBD2. V lost 10 bases and J lost 5; bases outside the gene matches: 10. The germline gives CDR1 SNHLY, CDR2 FYNNEI. This CDR3 contains 14 residues. The full variable domain, completed using reference TRBV2 and TRBJ2-3, is EPEVTQTPSHQVTQMGQEVILRCVPISNHLYFYWYRQILGQKVEFLVSFYNNEISEKSEIFDDQFSVERPDGSNFTLKIRSTKLEDSAMYFCAKTSGRSVDTQYFGPGTRLTVL.